Listed below are T cell receptor beta chains from one sample, sequenced in a study of blood T cell repertoires in COVID-19. Sequencing was performed with immunoSEQ multiplex PCR; in TCRdb, only in-frame clones are kept and a portion is missing. The sample holds 250,000 to 300,000 clones, 75% to 90% seen once. Sequencing was done on a sample of peripheral blood. The receptors derive from a woman in her forties who had recovered from COVID-19. Both conserved end residues are part of each CDR3. A D gene is named only where the DNA matches it firmly. Only part of the rows carry a size: once, few, many, or a class if the clone is expanded.

size	V	J	D	DNA	CDR3
NA	TRBV5-1	TRBJ1-2	TRBD1	TGCGCCAGCAGCCAAGGGACAGCAGATGGCTACACCTTC	CASSQGTADGYTF
NA	TRBV2	TRBJ2-1	NA	TGTGCCAACCGGGGAGGTGAGCAGTTCTTC	CANRGGEQFF
NA	TRBV6-6	TRBJ2-1	NA	TGTGCCAGCACCGACTGGCTCGGTGGCAATGAGCAGTTCTTC	CASTDWLGGNEQFF
NA	TRBV19	TRBJ2-1	TRBD2	TGTGCCAGTAGCTTAGCGGGAGAGGCCTACAATGAGCAGTTCTTC	CASSLAGEAYNEQFF
NA	TRBV7-9	TRBJ2-3	TRBD2	TGTGCCAGCAGCCTGCTACCTCCGGGACTAGCGGCAGATACGCAGTATTTT	CASSLLPPGLAADTQYF
NA	TRBV5-6	TRBJ2-7	NA	TGTGCCAGCAGCTTGGGCGGCGGACAGTTAAACGAGCAGTACTTC	CASSLGGGQLNEQYF
NA	TRBV10-3	TRBJ2-1	TRBD2	TGTGCCGTACCTACCGGGACTAGCGGCGATGAGCAGTTCTTC	CAVPTGTSGDEQFF
NA	TRBV7-2	TRBJ1-2	NA	TGTGCCAGCAGCCCTTTCACTGCCCCTACCTTC	CASSPFTAPTF
once	TRBV24-1	TRBJ2-3	TRBD2	TGTGCCACCACCCACTGGACTAGGCAGACAGATACGCAGTATTTT	CATTHWTRQTDTQYF
NA	TRBV5-1	TRBJ2-3	NA	TGCGCCAGCAGCTTTCGGCAGGTGCTCACAGATACGCAGTATTTT	CASSFRQVLTDTQYF
NA	TRBV7-3	TRBJ2-2	TRBD1	TGTGCCAGCAGCTTAAGGGGACAGGGGGCGTTCGGGGAGCTGTTTTTT	CASSLRGQGAFGELFF
NA	TRBV6-5	TRBJ1-6	NA	TGTGCCAGCCTTTCAGGCGTAAATTCACCCCTCCACTTT	CASLSGVNSPLHF
NA	TRBV27	TRBJ2-1	TRBD1	TGTGCCAGCAGTTTTCCGACAGGGGGTTACAATGAGCAGTTCTTC	CASSFPTGGYNEQFF
NA	TRBV18	TRBJ2-1	TRBD1	TGTGCCAGCTCCCCAGGACAGGGAACCTACAATGAGCAGTTCTTC	CASSPGQGTYNEQFF
NA	TRBV4-1	TRBJ2-3	TRBD2	TGCGCCAGCAGCCAAACTAGCGGGAAGAGCACAGATACGCAGTATTTT	CASSQTSGKSTDTQYF
NA	TRBV9	TRBJ2-2	TRBD2	TGTGCCAGCAGCGTAAATCTAGCGGCGAACACCGGGGAGCTGTTTTTT	CASSVNLAANTGELFF
NA	TRBV11-2	TRBJ1-2	NA	TGTGCCAGCAGCCTGAGAACTAACTATGGCTACACCTTC	CASSLRTNYGYTF
NA	TRBV27	TRBJ1-2	NA	TGTGCCAGCAGTGACCGACAGGCCAGCTATGGCTACACCTTC	CASSDRQASYGYTF